These 2 T cell receptor beta chains were sequenced from one sample in a study of T cells in women clearing cervical HPV infection. This table comes from immunoSEQ multiplex PCR, and its TCRdb copy is limited to in-frame clones, with some not included. The sample totals 25,000 to 35,000 clones; its top ten clones hold approximately 20%. Sequencing was performed on blood buffy coat. The receptors were sampled from a woman aged 18-70 years with a cervical HPV16 infection that either progressed to CIN3+ or cleared (not recorded which).

Of note for this clone: The CDR3 goes on 3 residues after the read ends, and that part is filled in from the germline J gene. This chain links TRBV2 with TRBJ1-2; D gene uncertain. This CDR3 contains 14 residues. Germline values: CDR1 SNHLY, CDR2 FYNNEI. The CDR3 region is CASSEGGLLDDYTF. The covered CDR3 bases are TGTGCCAGCAGTGAAGGTGGACTATTAGATGAC.

Regarding this clone: With the read ending 3 residues before the CDR3 end, the germline J gene is used to fill in that end. This sequence joins TRBV18 and TRBJ2-7, with 9 bases aligning to TRBD2. This CDR3 region has 14 residues. Germline V CDR1 and CDR2: KGHSH, LQKENI. V shed 6 bases, J shed 6 bases, and the junction held 9 bases outside the gene matches. This CDR3 is CASSPGGRAGEQYF. The part of the CDR3 DNA that was read is TGTGCCAGCTCCCCTGGCGGGAGGGCGGGCGAG.